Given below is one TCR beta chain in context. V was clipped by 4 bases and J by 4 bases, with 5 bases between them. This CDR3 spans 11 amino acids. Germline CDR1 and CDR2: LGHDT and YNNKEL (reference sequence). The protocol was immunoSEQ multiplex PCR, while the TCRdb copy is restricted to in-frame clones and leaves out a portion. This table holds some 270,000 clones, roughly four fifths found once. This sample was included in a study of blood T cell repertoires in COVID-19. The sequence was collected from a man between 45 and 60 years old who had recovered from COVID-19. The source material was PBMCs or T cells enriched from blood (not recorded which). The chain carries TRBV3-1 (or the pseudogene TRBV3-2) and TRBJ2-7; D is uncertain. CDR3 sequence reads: CASSLKYEQYF. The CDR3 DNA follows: TGTGCCAGCAGCCTAAAATACGAGCAGTACTTC.